This TCR beta chain was recovered during a study of cytomegalovirus exposure and HLA in healthy donors. The V end was cut by 3 bases, the J end by 4 bases, with 6 bases between. Per germline, CDR1 SGHTA and CDR2 FQGNSA. The CDR3 is 12 amino acids. Researchers ran the PCR with 60 Vbeta and 13 Jbeta primers. Assay: immunoSEQ multiplex PCR; the TCRdb copy retains only in-frame clones and omits some. The profile shows around 170,000 clones, approximately 88% of them singletons. The sequenced material came from PBMCs. The clonotype comes from a woman between 45 and 60 years old in good health and CMV-seropositive. V is TRBV7-2 and J is TRBJ2-5, with D uncertain. DNA of the CDR3: TGTGCCAGCAGCTTCAATCCAGAGACCCAGTACTTC. Encoded protein: CASSFNPETQYF. Together with reference TRBV7-2 and TRBJ2-5, the CDR3 gives the full variable domain: GAGVSQSPSNKVTEKGKDVELRCDPISGHTALYWYRQSLGQGLEFLIYFQGNSAPDKSGLPSDRFSAERTGGSVSTLTIQRTQQEDSAVYLCASSFNPETQYFGPGTRLLVL.